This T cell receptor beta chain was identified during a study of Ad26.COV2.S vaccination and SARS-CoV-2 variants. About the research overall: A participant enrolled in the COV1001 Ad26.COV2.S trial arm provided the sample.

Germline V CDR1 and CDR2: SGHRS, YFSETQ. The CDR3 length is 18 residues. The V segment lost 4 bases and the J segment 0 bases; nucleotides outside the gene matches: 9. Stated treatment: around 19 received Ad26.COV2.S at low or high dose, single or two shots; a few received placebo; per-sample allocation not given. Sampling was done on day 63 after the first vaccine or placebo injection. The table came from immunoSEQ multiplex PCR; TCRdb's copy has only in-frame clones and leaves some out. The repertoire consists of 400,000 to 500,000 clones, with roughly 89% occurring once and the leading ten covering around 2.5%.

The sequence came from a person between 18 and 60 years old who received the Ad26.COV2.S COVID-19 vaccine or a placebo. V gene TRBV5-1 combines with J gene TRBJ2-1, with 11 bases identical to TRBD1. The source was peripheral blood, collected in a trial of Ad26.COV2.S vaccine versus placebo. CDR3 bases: TGCGCCAGCAGCCCTGGACAGGGGGCCCCGAGCTCCTACAATGAGCAGTTCTTC. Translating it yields CASSPGQGAPSSYNEQFF.